These T cell receptor beta chains were read from a single sample in a study of blood T cell repertoires in COVID-19. Here immunoSEQ multiplex PCR was the method, and the copy in TCRdb shows in-frame clones only, minus some. This table has 300,000 to 450,000 clones, around 87% appearing once. The specimen was PBMCs or T cells enriched from blood (not recorded which). The receptors come from a man aged 40-50 years in a cohort exposed to, infected with or recovered from COVID-19 (not recorded which). CDR3s include the opening cysteine and the closing phenylalanine or tryptophan. The order of the fields is V gene, clone size, J gene, D gene, CDR3 DNA, CDR3 protein. D genes are given only for firm matches. Size is omitted from some rows. Given values are once, few, many or a class for expanded clones.

>TRBV5-1|NA|TRBJ1-1|TRBD1
TGCGCCAGCAGCAAACAGGGGGCGCGAGGGGGCACTGAAGCTTTCTTT
CASSKQGARGGTEAFF
>TRBV11-2|NA|TRBJ1-3|TRBD1
TGTGCCAGCAGCGCCCACCCACAGGGGTCTGGAAACACCATATATTTT
CASSAHPQGSGNTIYF
>TRBV30|once|TRBJ2-1|NA
TGTGCCTGGAGCCGTTTAGAGCAGTTCTTC
CAWSRLEQFF
>TRBV5-6|NA|TRBJ2-7|TRBD1
TGTGCCAGCAGCTTGGTCCCGGGACAGGGGGGCGAGCAGTACTTC
CASSLVPGQGGEQYF
>TRBV5-1|once|TRBJ1-1|NA
TGCGCCAGCAGCGGCGGGGGGCCGAACACTGAAGCTTTCTTT
CASSGGGPNTEAFF
>TRBV24-1|NA|TRBJ1-5|NA
TGTGCCACCAGTGATTCTCGGGCAGGAGGGAATCAGCCCCAGCATTTT
CATSDSRAGGNQPQHF
>TRBV6-1|NA|TRBJ2-7|NA
TGTGCCAGCAGTGAAGGTCCAGCCTACGAGCAGTACTTC
CASSEGPAYEQYF
>TRBV5-1|NA|TRBJ2-7|NA
TGCGCCAGCAGCTTTGGAGGGGAGACCTACGAGCAGTACTTC
CASSFGGETYEQYF
>TRBV7-6|NA|TRBJ2-7|TRBD2
TGTGCCAGCAGCCTAGGGACTAGCGGGAGACACTACGAGCAGTACTTC
CASSLGTSGRHYEQYF
>TRBV4-1|NA|TRBJ1-2|TRBD1
TGCGCCAGCAGCCAAGAACCAGGGGGGTTATACGGCTACACCTTC
CASSQEPGGLYGYTF
>TRBV18|NA|TRBJ2-6|TRBD1
TGTGCCAGTTTAAACCAACAGGGGAACCCTCCTGGGGCCAACGTCCTGACTTTC
CASLNQQGNPPGANVLTF
>TRBV3-1/TRBV3-2|NA|TRBJ2-7|NA
TGTGCCAGCAGCCAGGTACAGGGCAAATATCTCTACGAGCAGTACTTC
CASSQVQGKYLYEQYF
>TRBV11-3|NA|TRBJ2-2|TRBD2
TGTGCCAGCAGCTTGATGCGGGAGTCCGGGGAGCTGTTTTTT
CASSLMRESGELFF
>TRBV4-2|NA|TRBJ1-3|TRBD1
TGTGCCAGCAGCCAAGACAGGGGGCAGAGCTCTGGAAACACCATATATTTT
CASSQDRGQSSGNTIYF
>TRBV5-1|NA|TRBJ2-7|TRBD2
TGCGCCAGCAGACTAGCGGGAGCTCTGGAGCAGTACTTC
CASRLAGALEQYF
>TRBV4-2|NA|TRBJ1-2|TRBD1
TGTGCCAGCAGCCAAAGGGAAGGGGGCCTGAGCACCTTC
CASSQREGGLSTF
>TRBV11-3|NA|TRBJ2-7|TRBD2
TGTGCCAGCAGCTTAGGACTAGCGGGCCACGAGCAGTACTTC
CASSLGLAGHEQYF
>TRBV5-1|NA|TRBJ1-4|NA
TGCGCCAGCAGCTTGACCTTGAGGTTTGATGAAAAACTGTTTTTT
CASSLTLRFDEKLFF
>TRBV25-1|NA|TRBJ1-6|NA
TGTGCCAGCAGAAGTCAGGGATGGGGATCACCCCTCCACTTT
CASRSQGWGSPLHF
>TRBV18|NA|TRBJ2-2|TRBD1
TGTGCCAGCTCAAAGGGACAGTCGAACACCGGGGAGCTGTTTTTT
CASSKGQSNTGELFF
>TRBV10-2|NA|TRBJ2-7|TRBD1
TGCGCCAGCAGGGGACAGCGGCTAGGAGGGCAGTACTTC
CASRGQRLGGQYF
>TRBV7-9|once|TRBJ2-5|TRBD2
TGTGCCAGCAGCTTTTCGGGACTAGCGGGAGCCTTGGGCGAGACCCAGTACTTC
CASSFSGLAGALGETQYF
>TRBV5-1|NA|TRBJ1-2|NA
TGCGCCAGCAGCTTGGCACAGCCGGAGGGTGGCTACACCTTC
CASSLAQPEGGYTF
>TRBV10-3|NA|TRBJ1-1|TRBD1
TGTGCCATCAGCCGGACAGGGAACACTGAAGCTTTCTTT
CAISRTGNTEAFF
>TRBV7-9|NA|TRBJ2-7|NA
TGTGCCAGCAGCTTAAGAGGACAGTCGAACTACGAGCAGTACTTC
CASSLRGQSNYEQYF
>TRBV3-1/TRBV3-2|NA|TRBJ1-5|NA
TGTGCCAGCAGCCAAACGAGTAGCAATCAGCCCCAGCATTTT
CASSQTSSNQPQHF
>TRBV18|NA|TRBJ2-7|NA
TGTGCCAGCTCAGGACAGTCCCTCTGGGAGCAGTACTTC
CASSGQSLWEQYF
>TRBV28|NA|TRBJ1-1|TRBD1
TGTGCCAGCAGTTACGGACAGGGGCGCAACACTGAAGCTTTCTTT
CASSYGQGRNTEAFF
>TRBV6-2/TRBV6-3|NA|TRBJ1-6|TRBD1
TGTGCCAGCAGTACAGGGGCCTATAATTCACCCCTCCACTTT
CASSTGAYNSPLHF
>TRBV19|NA|TRBJ1-1|NA
TGTGCCAGTAGTATAATCGAGACAGGTAACACTGAAGCTTTCTTT
CASSIIETGNTEAFF
>TRBV7-3|NA|TRBJ1-1|TRBD1
TGTGCCAGCAGCCGTACAGGGGGTCAGCACACTGAAGCTTTCTTT
CASSRTGGQHTEAFF
>TRBV14|NA|TRBJ2-1|NA
TGTGCCAGCAGCCAAGAGAGAGGGATGCTGTACAATGAGCAGTTCTTC
CASSQERGMLYNEQFF
>TRBV30|NA|TRBJ2-6|TRBD2
TGTGCCTGGATGCCGAGTAGCGGGAGTGGGGCCAACGTCCTGACTTTC
CAWMPSSGSGANVLTF
>TRBV18|NA|TRBJ2-2|TRBD1
TGTGCCAGCTCACCGAGACAGGGGAACACCGGGGAGCTGTTTTTT
CASSPRQGNTGELFF
>TRBV6-2/TRBV6-3|NA|TRBJ1-2|TRBD1
TGTGCCAGCAGTTACGATGGGACAGGATATGGCTACACCTTC
CASSYDGTGYGYTF
>TRBV18|NA|TRBJ1-1|NA
TGTGCCAGCTCACCACCGAACGGGAACACTGAAGCTTTCTTT
CASSPPNGNTEAFF
>TRBV19|NA|TRBJ1-5|TRBD1
TGTGCCAGTAGGGCCTCGGTTCGACAGGGATTACTCTATAGCAATCAGCCCCAGCATTTT
CASRASVRQGLLYSNQPQHF
>TRBV7-9|NA|TRBJ2-1|TRBD1
TGTGCCAGCAGCCCCGGGGACAGGGGGCCCTACAATGAGCAGTTCTTC
CASSPGDRGPYNEQFF
>TRBV7-8|NA|TRBJ2-3|NA
TGTGCCAGCAGCGCCTTTGGAGGTGAGACAGATACGCAGTATTTT
CASSAFGGETDTQYF
>TRBV7-2|few|TRBJ2-5|NA
TGTGCCAGCAGCTTCCCAGGGAGGTGGGAGACCCAGTACTTC
CASSFPGRWETQYF
>TRBV3-1/TRBV3-2|NA|TRBJ2-1|TRBD2
TGTGCCAGCAGCCAGCACGAACTAGCGGTTTCCTACAATGAGCAGTTCTTC
CASSQHELAVSYNEQFF
>TRBV7-9|NA|TRBJ2-7|NA
TGTGCCAGCAGCTTAGGTGGAGAAAACGAGCAGTACTTC
CASSLGGENEQYF
>TRBV11-2|NA|TRBJ2-1|TRBD2
TGTGCCAGCAGCCCCCCGGGACTAGCGCGCTCCTACAATGAGCAGTTCTTC
CASSPPGLARSYNEQFF
>TRBV28|NA|TRBJ1-4|NA
TGTGCCAGCAGTTCGGGGACTACAACTAATGAAAAACTGTTTTTT
CASSSGTTTNEKLFF
>TRBV28|few|TRBJ2-1|NA
TGTGCCAGCACTCCCTCGGAGGGTGGGCCCTTCAATGAGCAGTTCTTC
CASTPSEGGPFNEQFF
>TRBV30|NA|TRBJ2-5|TRBD1
TGTGCCTGGAGTGTAGGGACAGGGGCCTGGCAAGAGACCCAGTACTTC
CAWSVGTGAWQETQYF
>TRBV7-2|once|TRBJ1-2|NA
TGTGCCAGCAGCGCCCGAACAGGAAACTATGGCTACACCTTC
CASSARTGNYGYTF
>TRBV25-1|NA|TRBJ2-5|NA
TGTGCCAGCAGTGGCTACTCGCACCTCCAAGAGACCCAGTACTTC
CASSGYSHLQETQYF
>TRBV5-8|NA|TRBJ2-6|NA
TGTGCCAGCAGCTTGGGACTGGTGTCCGACTCTGGGGCCAACGTCCTGACTTTC
CASSLGLVSDSGANVLTF
>TRBV5-6|NA|TRBJ1-4|TRBD1
TGTGCCAGCAGCTCAGGGGGGCAGGGGGCTTCTGAAAAACTGTTTTTT
CASSSGGQGASEKLFF